These 27 T cell receptor beta chains were all obtained from the same sample, sequenced in a study of cytomegalovirus exposure and HLA in healthy donors (dated by TCRdb to about 2017). Library preparation used the immunoSEQ multiplex PCR assay. For the multiplex PCR, a mixture combining 60 forward primers for TCR Vbeta segments and 13 reverse primers for TCR Jbeta segments was used. TCRdb re-hosts the immuneACCESS table, in-frame sequences only. Its copies lack some clones; in the studies checked, an unresolved V gene accounts for under half of them, and the cause for the rest is not known. Here the sample has some 150,000 clones; 65% to 85% occur a single time. The ten largest clones capture roughly 3.4% of the sample. The specimen sequenced was PBMCs. These receptors were obtained from a male donor in good health and CMV-seronegative.

CDR3 in amino acids: CASSYTPGQGAEGYTF. The CDR3 DNA reads as TGTGCCAGCAGTTACACACCGGGACAGGGGGCAGAGGGCTACACCTTC. V is TRBV6-5 and J is TRBJ1-2; 12 nucleotides line up with TRBD1. This CDR3 spans 16 amino acids. J gave up 8 bases and V 2 bases, and 9 bases lay outside the gene matches. Germline V CDR1 and CDR2: MNHEY, SVGAGI.

This chain connects TRBV6-6 to TRBJ1-1; weak D call: TRBD1 (6 bases). Deletions cut 6 bases from V and 5 bases from J, with 16 bases between. The CDR3 sequence is 14 residues long. CDR1 MNHNY and CDR2 SVGAGI come from the germline V gene (reference sequence). CDR3 residues: CASSPGHFGTEAFF. As DNA, the CDR3 is TGTGCCAGCAGCCCGGGACACTTCGGGACTGAAGCTTTCTTT.

The genes are TRBV7-9 and TRBJ2-2, with D possibly matching TRBD1 (6 bases). The CDR3 runs 14 residues. The V and J ends lost 4 bases and 4 bases respectively, with 10 bases between them. Germline CDR1 SEHNR, CDR2 FQNEAQ (reference sequence). The CDR3, as DNA: TGTGCCAGCAGCTCGACAGGTGGCACCGGGGAGCTGTTTTTT. This sequence encodes CASSSTGGTGELFF.

This chain joins TRBV5-1 and TRBJ1-2; 11 bases agree with TRBD1. The CDR3 covers 13 residues. The J segment lost 4 bases and the V segment lost 4 bases, leaving 0 bases of the junction unmatched. Looked up from germline, CDR1 is SGHRS and CDR2 is YFSETQ. CDR3: CASSGTGGYGYTF. In DNA form, the CDR3 reads TGCGCCAGCAGCGGGACAGGGGGCTATGGCTACACCTTC.

The J gene is TRBJ1-2, the V gene TRBV7-2, with unresolved D. CDR1 and CDR2 (germline): SGHTA, FQGNSA. The V end was cut by 1 base, the J end by 3 bases, with 9 bases between. The CDR3 runs to 14 residues. The CDR3, as DNA: TGTGCCAGCAGCTTAGATCCGGGTTACTATGGCTACACCTTC. Translation: CASSLDPGYYGYTF. The full variable domain, its missing parts supplied by reference TRBV7-2 and TRBJ1-2, is GAGVSQSPSNKVTEKGKDVELRCDPISGHTALYWYRQSLGQGLEFLIYFQGNSAPDKSGLPSDRFSAERTGGSVSTLTIQRTQQEDSAVYLCASSLDPGYYGYTFGSGTRLTVV.

This chain uses TRBV28 with TRBJ2-7; the match to TRBD1 covers 8 bases. Trimming took 3 bases from V and 7 from J; bases not matched to a gene: 5. The CDR3 is 13 amino acids. Germline-derived CDR1 and CDR2 are MDHEN and SYDVKM. The CDR3 loop reads CASSFNRDREQYF. The CDR3 DNA sequence: TGTGCCAGCAGTTTTAATCGGGACAGGGAGCAGTACTTC.

The V gene is TRBV9, the J gene TRBJ2-2; maybe TRBD2 (5 bases). V shed 4 bases and J shed 0 bases, with 10 bases lying between them. The length of the CDR3 is 15 residues. CDR1 is SGDLS and CDR2 is YYNGEE in the germline V gene. CDR3 region: CASSQTGANTGELFF. The CDR3 DNA is TGTGCCAGCAGCCAGACCGGGGCGAACACCGGGGAGCTGTTTTTT. Based on the CDR3 plus reference TRBV9 and TRBJ2-2, the full variable domain is DSGVTQTPKHLITATGQRVTLRCSPRSGDLSVYWYQQSLDQGLQFLIQYYNGEERAKGNILERFSAQQFPDLHSELNLSSLELGDSALYFCASSQTGANTGELFFGEGSRLTVL.

The rearrangement uses TRBV6-5 and TRBJ1-2; D call uncertain. V lost 6 bases and J lost 4, with 15 bases in between. The CDR3 spans 14 residues. Looked up from germline, CDR1 is MNHEY and CDR2 is SVGAGI. CDR3 amino acids: CASRAPNTGYGYTF. The DNA of the CDR3 is TGTGCCAGCAGGGCCCCCAATACGGGCTATGGCTACACCTTC.

V usage is TRBV19 and J usage is TRBJ2-1; D is undetermined. Germline CDR1 reads LNHDA; CDR2 reads SQIVND (reference sequence). V was cut by 7 bases and J by 4 bases, with 14 bases left in between. The length of the CDR3 is 14 residues. The CDR3 is CASKSYPGYNEQFF. The CDR3 DNA sequence: TGTGCCAGTAAGTCCTACCCCGGGTACAATGAGCAGTTCTTC.

CDR3 loop: CASSFGDLSLLEYF. Written as DNA, the CDR3 is TGTGCCAGCAGCTTTGGAGACCTCTCTCTGCTGGAGTACTTC. The chain joins TRBV5-5 to TRBJ2-5; D unresolved. Trimming took 2 bases from V and 12 from J, leaving 20 bases between them. The CDR3 covers 14 residues. Per the germline V gene, CDR1 is SGHKS and CDR2 is YYEKEE (reference sequence). The whole variable domain, remainder taken from reference TRBV5-5 and TRBJ2-5, is DAGVTQSPTHLIKTRGQQVTLRCSPISGHKSVSWYQQVLGQGPQFIFQYYEKEERGRGNFPDRFSARQFPNYSSELNVNALLLGDSALYLCASSFGDLSLLEYFGPGTRLLVL.

The gene calls are TRBV6-5 and TRBJ1-2; 10 bases are a match to TRBD1. This CDR3 is 12 amino acids long. V was clipped by 6 bases and J by 8 bases; unmatched bases: 3. Germline V CDR1 and CDR2: MNHEY, SVGAGI. The CDR3 sequence: CASRGQGKGYTF. In DNA form, the CDR3 reads TGTGCCAGCAGGGGACAGGGGAAGGGCTACACCTTC.

CDR3 sequence: CASSLQGHNNQPQHF. The CDR3, as DNA: TGCGCCAGCAGCTTGCAGGGACACAACAATCAGCCCCAGCATTTT. The gene calls are TRBV5-1 and TRBJ1-5; D might be TRBD1 (6 bases). V gave up 1 base and J gave up 3 bases, with 11 bases separating them. CDR3 length: 15 amino acids. CDR1 and CDR2 from the germline V gene are SGHRS and YFSETQ. Full variable domain (outside the CDR3, taken from reference TRBV5-1 and TRBJ1-5): KAGVTQTPRYLIKTRGQQVTLSCSPISGHRSVSWYQQTPGQGLQFLFEYFSETQRNKGNFPGRFSGRQFSNSRSEMNVSTLELGDSALYLCASSLQGHNNQPQHFGDGTRLSIL.

This chain links TRBV18 with TRBJ1-3; 12 nucleotides align to TRBD1. The J segment lost 5 bases and the V segment lost 6 bases, leaving 14 bases of the junction unmatched. Germline V gene data show CDR1 as KGHSH and CDR2 as LQKENI. This CDR3 has 18 amino acids. Here the CDR3 DNA reads TGTGCCAGCTCGTCCGGGACAGGGGGCGCGGGATCTAGAAACACCATATATTTT. It translates to CASSSGTGGAGSRNTIYF.

V is TRBV5-4 and J is TRBJ2-7; TRBD1 matches at 8 bases. Germline V gene data show CDR1 as SGHNT and CDR2 as YYREEE (reference sequence). This CDR3 is built from 15 residues. The J segment lost 0 bases and the V segment lost 4 bases, leaving 6 bases of the junction unmatched. The CDR3 loop reads CASSLGTGISYEQYF. CDR3 bases: TGTGCCAGCAGCCTAGGGACAGGCATCTCCTACGAGCAGTACTTC.

This clone was seen once. The chain links TRBV7-2 to TRBJ2-7, with D tentatively TRBD2 (6 bases). The ends were cut back, 3 bases at V and 6 bases at J, with 15 bases in the middle. CDR1 and CDR2 (germline): SGHTA, FQGNSA. This CDR3 spans 14 amino acids. The CDR3 DNA reads as TGTGCCAGCAGCTTGCAGGGCCTCGGGGGCGAGCAGTACTTC. Its protein product is CASSLQGLGGEQYF.

The chain combines TRBV2 with TRBJ2-7; 10 positions agree with TRBD2. V lost 5 bases, J lost 1 base, and 8 bases stayed unmatched. Germline CDR1 SNHLY, CDR2 FYNNEI. The length of the CDR3 is 16 residues. The CDR3 bases are TGTGCCAGCAGTCCAGTTACTAGCGGGGTTTCCTACGAGCAGTACTTC. As protein: CASSPVTSGVSYEQYF.

This chain joins TRBV28 and TRBJ1-1; no firm D call. Germline CDR1 reads MDHEN; CDR2 reads SYDVKM. The CDR3 is 16 residues long. Trimming cost V 6 bases and J 0 bases, with 17 bases left between them. The CDR3 DNA sequence: TGTGCCAGCAGGGGGAGGGCTTACCTCATGAACACTGAAGCTTTCTTT. This gives the protein CASRGRAYLMNTEAFF.

This clone came up a few times. The rearrangement joins TRBV5-4 to TRBJ1-1, with 9 positions matching TRBD1. Germline V gene sequence: CDR1 SGHNT, CDR2 YYREEE (reference sequence). This CDR3 is built from 15 residues. The ends lost 3 bases at V and 5 bases at J; junction bases unmatched: 8. The CDR3 reads CASSSQQGAETEAFF. The CDR3 DNA reads as TGTGCCAGCAGCTCGCAACAGGGGGCAGAAACTGAAGCTTTCTTT.

This clone was observed a handful of times. The chain links TRBV10-2 to TRBJ2-3; D is undetermined. This CDR3 is 11 amino acids long. Looked up from germline, CDR1 is WSHSY and CDR2 is SAAADI. V was clipped by 4 bases and J by 6 bases, with 5 bases between them. CDR3 residues: CASSGADTQYF. The CDR3 DNA reads TGCGCCAGCAGTGGGGCCGATACGCAGTATTTT.

In DNA form, the CDR3 reads TGTGCCTGGAGTCGTGGGAGTTCTGAGATGCTGTTTTTT. The encoded protein is CAWSRGSSEMLFF. This chain connects TRBV30 to TRBJ1-4; D is unclear. Germline CDR1 GTSNPN, CDR2 SVGIG (reference sequence). V lost 2 bases, J lost 14 bases, and 18 bases lay in between. This CDR3 contains 13 residues.

This clone came up a few times. The rearrangement joins TRBV5-4 to TRBJ2-6, with D maybe TRBD2 (5 bases). The CDR3 spans 16 residues. CDR1 is SGHNT and CDR2 is YYREEE in the germline V gene (reference sequence). The V end was cut by 3 bases, the J end by 3 bases, with 13 bases between. CDR3 nucleotides: TGTGCCAGCAGCTCCCGGGGTTTGGGTGGGGCCAACGTCCTGACTTTC. This translates into CASSSRGLGGANVLTF.

The chain employs TRBV7-9 and TRBJ1-6; 7 positions match TRBD1. The CDR3 extends over 13 amino acids. CDR1 is SEHNR, CDR2 FQNEAQ, per germline (reference sequence). With V trimmed by 11 bases and J by 7 bases, 8 bases remained unmatched. CDR3 nucleotide sequence: TGTGCCGTTTACAGGGGAGAAAATTCACCCCTCCACTTT. This gives the protein CAVYRGENSPLHF. Looking up the rest from reference TRBV7-9 and TRBJ1-6 gives the full variable domain: DTGVSQNPRHKITKRGQNVTFRCDPISEHNRLYWYRQTLGQGPEFLTYFQNEAQLEKSRLLSDRFSAERPKGSFSTLEIQRTEQGDSAMYLCAVYRGENSPLHFGNGTRLTVT.

The chain recombines TRBV4-1 with TRBJ2-7, with D tentatively TRBD1 (6 bases). Germline values: CDR1 MGHRA, CDR2 YSYEKL. V lost 0 bases, J lost 0 bases, and 12 bases lay in between. The CDR3 length is 16 residues. This chain's CDR3 is CASSQDGSGASYEQYF. The CDR3 DNA reads as TGCGCCAGCAGCCAAGATGGCTCAGGGGCCTCCTACGAGCAGTACTTC.

V is TRBV27 and J is TRBJ2-7, with TRBD2 identical over 9 bases. The CDR3 is made up of 15 amino acids. From germline, CDR1 is MNHEY and CDR2 SMNVEV (reference sequence). The V segment lost 3 bases and the J segment 0 bases; nucleotides outside the gene matches: 3. CDR3 DNA: TGTGCCAGCAGTTTTGTTAGCGGGAGCTCCTACGAGCAGTACTTC. Its protein product is CASSFVSGSSYEQYF.

The rearrangement uses TRBV4-2 and TRBJ2-5; D gene uncertain. Trimming pared 0 bases from V and 5 bases from J, leaving 13 bases between. CDR3 length: 15 residues. Germline CDR1 LGHNA, CDR2 YNFKEQ. CDR3 nucleotide sequence: TGTGCCAGCAGCCAAGATTTGGATTTCGGGGAGACCCAGTACTTC. Its translation is CASSQDLDFGETQYF.

This chain links TRBV7-6 with TRBJ2-5; D perhaps matches TRBD1 (5 bases). Germline V gene lookup returns CDR1 SGHVS and CDR2 FNYEAQ. The CDR3 is 13 residues long. Trimming removed 2 bases from V and 5 bases from J, with 9 bases in between. This chain's CDR3 is CASSLSGWETQYF. The CDR3 DNA is TGTGCCAGCAGCTTATCAGGGTGGGAGACCCAGTACTTC.

The genes are TRBV7-2 and TRBJ2-7, with a tentative D call TRBD2 (7 bases). Per the germline V gene, CDR1 is SGHTA and CDR2 is FQGNSA. V gave up 1 base and J gave up 2 bases, with 21 bases separating them. The CDR3 extends over 18 amino acids. This CDR3 is CASSLDPGGYTTTYEQYF. In DNA, the CDR3 is TGTGCCAGCAGCTTAGACCCGGGGGGCTACACGACCACCTACGAGCAGTACTTC.